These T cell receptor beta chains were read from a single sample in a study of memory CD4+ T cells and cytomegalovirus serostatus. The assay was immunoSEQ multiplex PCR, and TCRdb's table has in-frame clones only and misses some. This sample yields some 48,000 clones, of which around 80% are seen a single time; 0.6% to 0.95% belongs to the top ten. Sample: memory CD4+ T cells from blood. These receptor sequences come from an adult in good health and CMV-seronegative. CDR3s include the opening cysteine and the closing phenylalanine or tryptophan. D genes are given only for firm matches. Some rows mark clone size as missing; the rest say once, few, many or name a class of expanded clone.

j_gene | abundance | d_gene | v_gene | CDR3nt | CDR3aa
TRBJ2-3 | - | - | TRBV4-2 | TGTGCCAGCAGCCAAGGGGGGGGCGTATCCACAGATACGCAGTATTTT | CASSQGGGVSTDTQYF
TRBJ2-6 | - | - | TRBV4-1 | TGCGCCAGCAGCCAAGATGAGAGGCCGCGGTCCTCTGGGGCCAACGTCCTGACTTTC | CASSQDERPRSSGANVLTF
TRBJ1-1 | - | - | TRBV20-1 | TGCAGTGCCACCGCGGGCACTGAAGCTTTCTTT | CSATAGTEAFF
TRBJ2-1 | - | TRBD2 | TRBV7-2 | TGTGCCAGCAGCTTAAGGCTAGCGGTCTACAATGAGCAGTTCTTC | CASSLRLAVYNEQFF
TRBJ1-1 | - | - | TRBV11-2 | TGTGCCAGCAGCTTAGATGGGGCGTCGAACACTGAAGCTTTCTTT | CASSLDGASNTEAFF
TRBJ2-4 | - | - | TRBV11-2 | TGTGCCAGCAGCCCCGCCCCCGAAGCCAAAAACATTCAGTACTTC | CASSPAPEAKNIQYF
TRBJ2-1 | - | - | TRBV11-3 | TGTGCCAGCAGCTTAGACGGGGCCTCCAATGAGCAGTTCTTC | CASSLDGASNEQFF
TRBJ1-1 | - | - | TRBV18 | TGTGCCAGCTCACCGGCGGCAGGAGACATGAACACTGAAGCTTTCTTT | CASSPAAGDMNTEAFF
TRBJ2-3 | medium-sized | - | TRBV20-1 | TGCAGTGCCCAGCAGGAAGATACGCAGTATTTT | CSAQQEDTQYF
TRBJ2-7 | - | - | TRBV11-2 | TGTGCCAGCAGCTTGACGGGGGCAGCCCGCTCCTACGAGCAGTACTTC | CASSLTGAARSYEQYF
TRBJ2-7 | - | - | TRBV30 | TGTGCCTGGAGTGTAAGGGGCGACGAGCAGTACTTC | CAWSVRGDEQYF
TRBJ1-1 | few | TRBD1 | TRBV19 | TGTGCCAGTAGCCCTGACAGGGGAGAAGCTTTCTTT | CASSPDRGEAFF
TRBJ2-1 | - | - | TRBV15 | TGTGCCACCAGCAGAGATTTGGGGGGTTCCTACAATGAGCAGTTCTTC | CATSRDLGGSYNEQFF
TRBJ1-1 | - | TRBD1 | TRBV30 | TGTGCCTGGATCGGGGTGGACAGGGAGGGTGAAGCTTTCTTT | CAWIGVDREGEAFF
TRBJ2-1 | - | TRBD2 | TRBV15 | TGTGCCACCAGCATCGGACTAGGCTCCTACAATGAGCAGTTCTTC | CATSIGLGSYNEQFF
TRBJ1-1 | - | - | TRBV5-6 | TGTGCCAGCAGCTTGGGCCAGTCGAACACTGAAGCTTTCTTT | CASSLGQSNTEAFF
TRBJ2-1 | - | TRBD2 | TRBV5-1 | TGCGCCAGCAGCTCCCGGACTAGCGGGGGCCCTTACTACAATGAGCAGTTCTTC | CASSSRTSGGPYYNEQFF
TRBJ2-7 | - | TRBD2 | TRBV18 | TGTGCCAGCTCACCCGGGACTAACTCCTACGAGCAGTACTTC | CASSPGTNSYEQYF
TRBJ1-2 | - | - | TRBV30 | TGTGCCTGGCCCACAGGGTCCTCTGGCTACACCTTC | CAWPTGSSGYTF
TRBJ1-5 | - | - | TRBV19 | TGTGCCAGTGCTTCGGGGGGGGCGGGCAATCAGCCCCAGCATTTT | CASASGGAGNQPQHF
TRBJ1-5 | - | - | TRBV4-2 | TGTGCCAGCAGCCAAGATATGGGGGCTTTTCAGCCCCAGCATTTT | CASSQDMGAFQPQHF
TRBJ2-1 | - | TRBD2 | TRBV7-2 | TGTGCCAGCAGCCCCACGGGGAGGGCGGAGAGGGGCAATGAGCAGTTCTTC | CASSPTGRAERGNEQFF
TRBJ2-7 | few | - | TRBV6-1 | TGTGCCAGCAGCGGTACTAGAGCCGAGCAGTACTTC | CASSGTRAEQYF
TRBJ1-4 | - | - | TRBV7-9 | TGTGCCAGCAGCAGAGGGGAGGGCAAGGGAAAACTGTTTTTT | CASSRGEGKGKLFF
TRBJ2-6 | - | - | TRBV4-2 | TGTGCCAGCAGCCAACCTTCTACTGGGGCCAACGTCCTGACTTTC | CASSQPSTGANVLTF
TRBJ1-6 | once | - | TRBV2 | TGTGCCACCGGCAGAGGGGATAATTCACCCCTCCACTTT | CATGRGDNSPLHF
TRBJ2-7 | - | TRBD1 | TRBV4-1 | TGCGCCAGCAGCCGCCTGGGACAGGGGAGTAAAGAGCAGTACTTC | CASSRLGQGSKEQYF
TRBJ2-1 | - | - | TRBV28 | TGTGCCAGCAGTTCGAACAGGGTCCAACTATACAATGAGCAGTTCTTC | CASSSNRVQLYNEQFF
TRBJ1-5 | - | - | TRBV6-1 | TGTGCCAGCAGTGAACTATCAACCCCAGTTCAGCCCCAGCATTTT | CASSELSTPVQPQHF